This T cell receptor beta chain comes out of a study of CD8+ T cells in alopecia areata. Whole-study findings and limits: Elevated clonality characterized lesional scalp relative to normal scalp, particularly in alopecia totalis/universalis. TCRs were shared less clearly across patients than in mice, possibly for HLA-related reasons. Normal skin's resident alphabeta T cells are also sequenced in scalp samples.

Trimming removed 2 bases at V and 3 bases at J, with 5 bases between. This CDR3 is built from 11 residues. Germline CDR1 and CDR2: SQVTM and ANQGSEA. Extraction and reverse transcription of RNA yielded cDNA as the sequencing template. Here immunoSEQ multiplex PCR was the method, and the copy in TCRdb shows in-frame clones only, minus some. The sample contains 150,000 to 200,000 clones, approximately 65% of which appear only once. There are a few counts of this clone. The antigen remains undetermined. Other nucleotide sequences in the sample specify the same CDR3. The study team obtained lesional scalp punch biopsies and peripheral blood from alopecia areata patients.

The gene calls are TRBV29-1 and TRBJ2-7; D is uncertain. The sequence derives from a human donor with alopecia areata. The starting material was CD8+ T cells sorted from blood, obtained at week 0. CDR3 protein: CSVESGYEQYF. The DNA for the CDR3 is TGCAGCGTTGAATCGGGCTACGAGCAGTACTTC.